These T cell receptor beta chains were read from a single sample in a study of cytomegalovirus exposure and HLA in healthy donors. Profiling relied on immunoSEQ multiplex PCR, and the TCRdb table lists in-frame clones only, not all of them. The repertoire holds around 98,000 clones, 55% to 75% seen once, with 2% to 2.5% in the top ten. The sample consisted of PBMCs. These receptors were obtained from a man aged 45-65 years in good health and CMV-seronegative. CDR3s include the opening cysteine and the closing phenylalanine or tryptophan. D genes are given only for firm matches. Not every row has a clone size; where given, it reads once, few, many or a size class.

V,J,size,D,CDR3,DNA
TRBV5-5,TRBJ2-3,.,.,CASSLGAWGIDTQYF,TGTGCCAGCAGCTTAGGGGCTTGGGGTATAGATACGCAGTATTTT
TRBV9,TRBJ2-1,.,TRBD2,CASSVLTSGYNEQFF,TGTGCCAGCAGCGTATTGACTAGCGGATACAATGAGCAGTTCTTC
TRBV7-9,TRBJ2-1,.,.,CASSSRRRRFGEQFF,TGTGCCAGCAGCTCTCGTAGAAGGAGGTTCGGTGAGCAGTTCTTC
TRBV20-1,TRBJ2-7,.,.,CSSQGYEQYF,TGCAGTTCCCAGGGGTACGAGCAGTACTTC
TRBV5-4,TRBJ2-1,few,.,CASSLGLLANNEQFF,TGTGCCAGCAGCTTGGGGTTGCTGGCAAACAATGAGCAGTTCTTC
TRBV19,TRBJ2-1,.,TRBD2,CASRKLAGYNEQFF,TGTGCCAGTAGAAAACTAGCGGGGTACAATGAGCAGTTCTTC
TRBV27,TRBJ2-5,once,.,CASKQGGETQYF,TGTGCCAGCAAGCAGGGGGGAGAGACCCAGTACTTC
TRBV6-1,TRBJ2-2,once,TRBD1,CASSERDRGFNTGELFF,TGTGCCAGCAGTGAGAGGGACAGGGGTTTTAACACCGGGGAGCTGTTTTTT
TRBV28,TRBJ2-5,.,TRBD1,CASVPPTGRQETQYF,TGTGCCAGCGTACCCCCGACAGGGCGGCAAGAGACCCAGTACTTC
TRBV9,TRBJ1-3,.,.,CASSMDNGNTIYF,TGTGCCAGCAGCATGGACAACGGAAACACCATATATTTT
TRBV7-2,TRBJ1-1,.,.,CASSYTGNTEAFF,TGTGCCAGCAGCTATACAGGGAACACTGAAGCTTTCTTT
TRBV27,TRBJ2-7,few,TRBD2,CASSPTTSGIHEQYF,TGTGCCAGCAGTCCTACGACTAGCGGGATCCACGAGCAGTACTTC
TRBV6-5,TRBJ2-6,.,.,CASSYEASGANVLTF,TGTGCCAGCAGTTACGAGGCATCTGGGGCCAACGTCCTGACTTTC
TRBV5-1,TRBJ2-1,.,TRBD2,CASSFREGNNEQFF,TGCGCCAGCAGCTTCAGGGAGGGGAACAATGAGCAGTTCTTC
TRBV7-2,TRBJ2-1,.,TRBD2,CASSLRGSGGSSYNEQFF,TGTGCCAGCAGCTTAAGGGGTAGCGGGGGAAGCTCCTACAATGAGCAGTTCTTC
TRBV7-2,TRBJ1-5,.,.,CASSLGPGSNQPQHF,TGTGCCAGCAGCTTAGGCCCGGGTAGCAATCAGCCCCAGCATTTT
TRBV2,TRBJ1-2,.,TRBD1,CASGYRGDYGYTF,TGTGCCAGTGGCTACAGGGGCGACTATGGCTACACCTTC
TRBV9,TRBJ2-7,once,TRBD2,CASSVRAGISYEQYF,TGTGCCAGCAGCGTACGAGCGGGAATTTCCTACGAGCAGTACTTC
TRBV6-4,TRBJ2-7,.,.,CASRGGWASLTYEQYF,TGTGCCAGCAGGGGAGGTTGGGCTAGTTTAACCTACGAGCAGTACTTC
TRBV7-4,TRBJ2-7,.,.,CASSLRGTAYEQYF,TGTGCCAGCAGCTTACGCGGGACAGCCTACGAGCAGTACTTC
TRBV27,TRBJ1-1,.,TRBD1,CASQGARGTEAFF,TGTGCCTCGCAGGGGGCAAGGGGCACTGAAGCTTTCTTT
TRBV19,TRBJ2-5,.,.,CASSQARVPPYQETQYF,TGTGCCAGTAGCCAAGCGCGGGTCCCGCCTTATCAAGAGACCCAGTACTTC
TRBV11-2,TRBJ1-6,once,.,CASSLRARGNSPLHF,TGTGCCAGCAGCTTGAGGGCCAGAGGTAATTCACCCCTCCACTTT
TRBV5-1,TRBJ2-5,.,.,CASSQRDSPGETQYF,TGCGCCAGCAGCCAAAGGGACTCCCCAGGGGAGACCCAGTACTTC
TRBV19,TRBJ2-7,.,TRBD1,CASSLGTEYEQYF,TGTGCCAGTAGCCTAGGGACAGAGTACGAGCAGTACTTC
TRBV19,TRBJ2-2,.,TRBD2,CASSSPGGGFGGELFF,TGTGCCAGTAGTTCTCCGGGAGGGGGTTTTGGCGGGGAGCTGTTTTTT
TRBV7-2,TRBJ1-3,.,.,CASSQGNPGNTIYF,TGTGCCAGCAGCCAGGGTAATCCTGGAAACACCATATATTTT
TRBV7-2,TRBJ1-5,.,.,CVSSPTGSINQPQHF,TGTGTCAGCAGCCCGACCGGGTCGATAAATCAGCCCCAGCATTTT
TRBV6-5,TRBJ2-2,few,.,CASSSGTTYTGELFF,TGTGCCAGCAGTTCCGGGACAACCTACACCGGGGAGCTGTTTTTT
TRBV10-2,TRBJ2-7,.,.,CASSLAPGAANGEQYF,TGCGCCAGCAGTCTAGCCCCAGGCGCCGCGAATGGCGAGCAGTACTTC
TRBV11-2,TRBJ2-3,.,.,CASSPRTGRTDTQYF,TGTGCCAGCAGCCCCCGTACCGGTCGCACAGATACGCAGTATTTT
TRBV19,TRBJ1-5,few,.,CASSTIDRSTGQPQHF,TGTGCCAGTAGTACCATCGACAGGAGTACGGGTCAGCCCCAGCATTTT
TRBV6-5,TRBJ2-5,.,.,CASRPGRQGHGTQYF,TGTGCCAGCAGGCCGGGAAGGCAGGGACATGGGACCCAGTACTTC
TRBV28,TRBJ1-3,.,.,CASSVGETSGNTIYF,TGTGCCAGCAGTGTGGGCGAGACCTCTGGAAACACCATATATTTT
TRBV7-2,TRBJ1-4,.,.,CASSLVQNEKLFF,TGTGCCAGCAGCTTAGTACAGAATGAAAAACTGTTTTTT
TRBV27,TRBJ2-1,.,TRBD2,CASSPRLAGPHLNEQFF,TGTGCCAGCAGTCCCAGACTAGCGGGCCCCCATCTGAATGAGCAGTTCTTC
TRBV28,TRBJ1-5,.,.,CASTSGGFNQPQHF,TGTGCCAGCACTTCCGGGGGGTTCAATCAGCCCCAGCATTTT
TRBV27,TRBJ2-1,.,TRBD2,CATPVAAGGLSYNEQFF,TGTGCCACCCCCGTTGCTGCGGGGGGGCTCTCCTACAATGAGCAGTTCTTC
TRBV7-2,TRBJ1-5,few,.,CASSPGSGQPQHF,TGTGCCAGCAGTCCCGGTTCTGGTCAGCCCCAGCATTTT
TRBV6-5,TRBJ2-5,.,.,CASRYDRLRGTQYF,TGTGCCAGCAGATACGACAGGCTACGAGGGACCCAGTACTTC
TRBV10-3,TRBJ1-5,.,.,CAISDNSDWENQPQHF,TGTGCCATCAGTGATAACTCCGACTGGGAGAATCAGCCCCAGCATTTT
TRBV5-1,TRBJ2-2,.,TRBD2,CASSRTSGGSHPNTGELFF,TGCGCCAGCAGCCGGACTAGCGGGGGCTCGCACCCTAACACCGGGGAGCTGTTTTTT
TRBV27,TRBJ2-3,once,.,CASKLYGGFTDTQYF,TGTGCCAGCAAACTCTACGGGGGTTTCACAGATACGCAGTATTTT
TRBV27,TRBJ1-6,.,TRBD1,CASSRTGDSPLHF,TGTGCCAGCAGCCGTACAGGGGACTCACCCCTCCACTTT